The rows below give T cell receptor beta chains drawn from one sample of a study of tumor-infiltrating lymphocytes in primary liver carcinoma. TCRdb re-called the multiplex PCR reads with MiXCR, one entry per CDR3 protein. This table holds 310,000 or so distinct CDR3 sequences, approximately 58% found once. Sample: peripheral blood. These receptors all come from a woman aged 25-40 years with primary liver carcinoma and hepatitis B virus infection. Both conserved end residues are part of each CDR3. The D gene is left open where the match is weak. Part of the rows lack a size; the others show once, few, many or a class for expanded clones.

J | V | size | D | CDR3 | DNA
TRBJ1-1 | TRBV6-5 | many | NA | CASSYADVAFF | TGTGCCAGCAGTTACGCAGATGTAGCTTTCTTT
TRBJ2-5 | TRBV7-8 | NA | NA | CASSSRGGGETQCF | TGTGCCAGCAGCTCCCGGGGAGGAGGTGAGACCCAGTGCTTC
TRBJ2-1 | TRBV4-3 | many | NA | CASSQEETTPKDEQFF | TGCGCCAGCAGCCAAGAGGAGACTACCCCTAAGGATGAGCAGTTCTTC
TRBJ2-4 | TRBV11-2 | NA | NA | CASSLDSPLGGVAKNIRYF | TGTGCCAGCAGCTTAGATTCTCCCCTGGGCGGGGTCGCCAAAAACATTCGGTATTTC
TRBJ2-7 | TRBV7-8 | NA | TRBD1 | CASSLGGTGSYDQYF | TGTGCCAGCAGCTTAGGCGGGACAGGGTCCTACGATCAGTACTTC
TRBJ1-1 | TRBV6-6 | NA | NA | CASSYPHRTDTEAFF | TGTGCCAGCAGTTACCCCCACAGGACGGACACTGAAGCTTTCTTT
TRBJ2-1 | TRBV29-1 | many | TRBD1 | CSAGQDSNEQFF | TGCAGCGCAGGACAGGATTCCAATGAGCAGTTCTTC
TRBJ2-5 | TRBV6-5 | many | TRBD1 | CASSSGTENQETQYF | TGTGCCAGCAGTTCCGGGACAGAGAACCAAGAGACCCAGTACTTC
TRBJ2-1 | TRBV29-1 | once | TRBD2 | CSVRTRIPTVELFF | TGCAGCGTGCGGACTAGAATTCCCACTGTTGAGCTGTTCTTC
TRBJ1-4 | TRBV12-3/TRBV12-4 | many | TRBD1 | CASKRTGGFEKLFF | TGTGCCAGCAAACGGACAGGGGGTTTTGAAAAACTGTTTTTT
TRBJ2-7 | TRBV12-3/TRBV12-4 | NA | NA | CASSPGDISYEQYF | TGTGCCAGCAGTCCTGGGGATATCAGCTACGAGCAGTACTTC
TRBJ2-2 | TRBV28 | NA | TRBD2 | CASSFGREGLNTGELFF | TGTGCCAGCAGTTTTGGTAGGGAGGGCCTGAACACCGGGGAGCTGTTTTTT
TRBJ2-3 | TRBV12-3/TRBV12-4 | NA | TRBD2 | CANGAISGKGKDTQYF | TGTGCCAACGGTGCGATTAGCGGGAAGGGAAAAGATACGCAGTATTTT
TRBJ2-7 | TRBV6-2/TRBV6-3 | NA | TRBD2 | CASSTMGGLAGDSYEQYF | TGTGCCAGCAGTACCATGGGGGGACTAGCGGGGGATTCCTACGAGCAGTACTTC
TRBJ2-5 | TRBV29-1 | NA | NA | CSVESVAGRSETQYF | TGCAGCGTTGAATCCGTGGCGGGTAGATCGGAGACCCAGTACTTC
TRBJ2-7 | TRBV30 | few | TRBD1 | CAWSVLGTGGEQYF | TGTGCCTGGAGTGTACTGGGGACAGGGGGCGAGCAGTACTTC
TRBJ2-2 | TRBV5-4 | NA | TRBD2 | CASSSPASGNTGELFF | TGTGCCAGCAGCTCCCCGGCTAGCGGTAACACCGGGGAGCTGTTTTTT
TRBJ2-3 | TRBV28 | once | TRBD2 | CVSRSSGGTDTQYF | TGTGTCAGCAGGTCTAGCGGGGGCACAGATACGCAGTATTTT
TRBJ2-1 | TRBV7-8 | NA | TRBD1 | CASSPRTGDNEQLF | TGTGCCAGCAGTCCTCGGACAGGGGACAATGAGCAACTCTTC
TRBJ2-7 | TRBV5-6 | many | NA | CASSLPSSWYYEQYF | TGTGCCAGCAGTCTTCCCTCCAGCTGGTACTACGAGCAGTACTTC
TRBJ2-7 | TRBV28 | NA | TRBD2 | CASSPRGDSLYEQYF | TGTGCCAGCAGTCCCCGGGGGGACTCTCTCTACGAGCAGTACTTC
TRBJ2-7 | TRBV4-2 | many | NA | CASSQVNPDEDYEQYF | TGTGCCAGCAGCCAAGTAAACCCTGACGAGGACTACGAGCAGTACTTC
TRBJ2-5 | TRBV11-2 | NA | NA | CASRPPPLRETQYF | TGTGCCAGCAGGCCCCCCCCTCTCCGAGAGACCCAGTACTTC
TRBJ1-2 | TRBV11-2 | NA | NA | CTNSLDQRGAGGYTF | TGTACCAACAGCTTAGATCAGCGGGGGGCCGGGGGCTACACCTTC
TRBJ2-7 | TRBV7-9 | NA | TRBD1 | CASIGGTGEAMQYF | TGTGCCAGCATCGGGGGGACAGGGGAAGCGATGCAGTACTTC
TRBJ1-3 | TRBV6-6 | NA | NA | CASSPGSALLSTIYF | TGTGCCAGCTCTCCGGGGTCGGCCCTATTAAGCACCATATATTTT
TRBJ2-1 | TRBV6-6 | NA | NA | CATSYAVLNEQFF | TGTGCCACCAGTTATGCCGTACTCAATGAGCAGTTCTTC
TRBJ2-3 | TRBV6-8 | few | NA | CASSYSFFEQRTDTQYF | TGTGCCAGCAGTTATTCATTCTTCGAACAACGCACAGATACGCAGTATTTT
TRBJ2-1 | TRBV11-2 | NA | NA | CAGSLVGGWMLNEQFF | TGTGCCGGCAGCTTAGTGGGTGGCTGGATGTTGAATGAGCAGTTCTTC
TRBJ1-2 | TRBV28 | NA | NA | CASMTTETNYGYTF | TGTGCCAGCATGACGACAGAGACTAACTATGGCTACACCTTC
TRBJ1-5 | TRBV30 | few | TRBD1 | CAWSNRGLYQPQHF | TGTGCCTGGAGTAACAGGGGGCTATATCAGCCCCAGCATTTT
TRBJ2-7 | TRBV5-5 | NA | NA | CANSLAGTHGEQYF | TGTGCCAACAGCCTGGCCGGGACCCATGGCGAGCAGTACTTC
TRBJ2-4 | TRBV7-8 | NA | NA | CASSGRFRGTKNIQYF | TGTGCCAGCAGCGGGCGATTCAGGGGAACCAAAAACATTCAGTACTTC
TRBJ1-1 | TRBV14 | few | NA | CASSQKSDTEAFF | TGTGCCAGCAGCCAGAAGTCAGACACTGAAGCTTTCTTT
TRBJ2-7 | TRBV6-2/TRBV6-3 | many | TRBD2 | CASSWGGSSYEQYF | TGTGCCAGCAGTTGGGGCGGGAGTTCCTACGAGCAGTACTTC
TRBJ1-1 | TRBV10-2 | NA | NA | CATRTDTEAFF | TGCGCCACACGAACGGACACTGAAGCTTTCTTT
TRBJ1-6 | TRBV7-8 | NA | NA | CASSSNLRSNNSPLHF | TGTGCCAGCAGCTCTAACCTCCGGTCCAATAATTCACCCCTCCACTTT
TRBJ2-1 | TRBV13 | NA | NA | CASSLDSNDEQFF | TGTGCCAGCAGCTTAGATTCAAACGATGAGCAGTTCTTC
TRBJ1-1 | TRBV6-2/TRBV6-3 | NA | NA | CAISYSTGTTEAFF | TGTGCCATCAGTTACTCAACGGGGACCACTGAAGCTTTCTTT